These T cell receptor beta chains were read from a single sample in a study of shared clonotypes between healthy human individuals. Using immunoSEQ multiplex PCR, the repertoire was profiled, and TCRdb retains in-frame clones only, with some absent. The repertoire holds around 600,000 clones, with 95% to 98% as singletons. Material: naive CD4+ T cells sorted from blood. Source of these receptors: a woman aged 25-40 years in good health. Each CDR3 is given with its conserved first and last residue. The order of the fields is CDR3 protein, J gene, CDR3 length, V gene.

CDR3: CASSIGGLHNQPQHF
J: TRBJ1-5
length: 15
V: TRBV19

CDR3: CASSHHRGGSSYEQYF
J: TRBJ2-7
length: 16
V: TRBV11-2

CDR3: CASSSRHADLSTDTQYF
J: TRBJ2-3
length: 17
V: TRBV5-1

CDR3: CASSIGGLYNEQFF
J: TRBJ2-1
length: 14
V: TRBV19

CDR3: CASSITSSGANVLTF
J: TRBJ2-6
length: 15
V: TRBV19

CDR3: CASSQTATSSYEQYF
J: TRBJ2-7
length: 15
V: TRBV4-1

CDR3: CASSRDRVTDTQYF
J: TRBJ2-3
length: 14
V: TRBV2

CDR3: CASIGTGTSSYEQYF
J: TRBJ2-7
length: 15
V: TRBV27

CDR3: CASSVRLAARWDEQFF
J: TRBJ2-1
length: 16
V: TRBV9

CDR3: CASSPASGRLEQYF
J: -
length: 14
V: TRBV6-6

CDR3: CASSRGGLETQYF
J: TRBJ2-5
length: 13
V: TRBV7-3

CDR3: CASSYPGQIYGYTF
J: TRBJ1-2
length: 14
V: TRBV6-6

CDR3: CASSLAEYNEQFF
J: TRBJ2-1
length: 13
V: TRBV7-3

CDR3: CAWSLSQYGYTF
J: TRBJ1-2
length: 12
V: TRBV30

CDR3: CASYLAEGREAFF
J: TRBJ1-1
length: 13
V: TRBV28

CDR3: CASSARNHEKLFF
J: TRBJ1-4
length: 13
V: TRBV9

CDR3: CAWSSDGGNQPQHF
J: TRBJ1-5
length: 14
V: TRBV30

CDR3: CASSLTPGLVFYEQYF
J: TRBJ2-7
length: 16
V: TRBV5-1

CDR3: CASRSNTDGNQPQHF
J: TRBJ1-5
length: 15
V: TRBV6-1

CDR3: CASSLRIRVSYNEQFF
J: TRBJ2-1
length: 16
V: TRBV5-1

CDR3: CASSRGRQPQHF
J: TRBJ1-5
length: 12
V: TRBV11-2

CDR3: CSVWLRLAGEQYF
J: -
length: 13
V: TRBV29-1

CDR3: CASSRSWGSNEQFF
J: TRBJ2-1
length: 14
V: TRBV27

CDR3: CASSKGLAGGDEQFF
J: TRBJ2-1
length: 15
V: TRBV5-4

CDR3: CAWAGGQSVSYEQYF
J: TRBJ2-7
length: 15
V: TRBV30

CDR3: CASSSMGGSGYTF
J: TRBJ1-2
length: 13
V: TRBV28

CDR3: CASSLDNSPLHF
J: TRBJ1-6
length: 12
V: TRBV5-4

CDR3: CASSLIAGTGTYEQYF
J: TRBJ2-7
length: 16
V: TRBV28

CDR3: CASSWGYGRNSYNEQFF
J: TRBJ2-1
length: 17
V: TRBV27

CDR3: CASSRRTSVGPKSPQHF
J: TRBJ1-5
length: 17
V: TRBV28

CDR3: CASSVAQSIVSTGELFF
J: TRBJ2-2
length: 17
V: TRBV9

CDR3: CSVFQNTEAFF
J: TRBJ1-1
length: 11
V: TRBV29-1

CDR3: CASSWLAGGNNEQFF
J: TRBJ2-1
length: 15
V: TRBV5-1

CDR3: CASSPKGLEGTYEQYF
J: TRBJ2-7
length: 16
V: TRBV7-9

CDR3: CASSPDGTSGTYNEQFF
J: TRBJ2-1
length: 17
V: TRBV7-6